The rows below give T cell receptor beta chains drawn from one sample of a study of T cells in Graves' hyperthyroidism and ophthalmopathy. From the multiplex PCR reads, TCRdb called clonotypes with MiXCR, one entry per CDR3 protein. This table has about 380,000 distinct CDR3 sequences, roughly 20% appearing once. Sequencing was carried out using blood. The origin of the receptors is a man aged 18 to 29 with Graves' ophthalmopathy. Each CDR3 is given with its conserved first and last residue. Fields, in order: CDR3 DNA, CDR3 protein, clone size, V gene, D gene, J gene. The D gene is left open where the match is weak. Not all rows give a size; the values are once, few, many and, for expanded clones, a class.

CDR3nt: TGCAGTGCTAGACCGATGGGTCAGAGCCACTACGAGCAGTACTTC; CDR3aa: CSARPMGQSHYEQYF; abundance: few; v_gene: TRBV20-1; d_gene: -; j_gene: TRBJ2-7
CDR3nt: TGTGCCAGCAGCGGCCGGGAGGGCTTGGACACTGAAGCTTTCTTT; CDR3aa: CASSGREGLDTEAFF; abundance: -; v_gene: TRBV9; d_gene: -; j_gene: TRBJ1-1
CDR3nt: TGTGCCAGCACCCCCCCGACAGACTACAATGAGCAGTTCTTC; CDR3aa: CASTPPTDYNEQFF; abundance: many; v_gene: TRBV12-3/TRBV12-4; d_gene: -; j_gene: TRBJ2-1
CDR3nt: TGTGCCAGCAGCCCCCGACTAGCGGGGGCCTATAGCACAGATACGCAGTATTTT; CDR3aa: CASSPRLAGAYSTDTQYF; abundance: many; v_gene: TRBV7-8; d_gene: TRBD2; j_gene: TRBJ2-3
CDR3nt: TGTGCCAGCAGTCGACTAGCGGGTCCAGATACGCAGTATTTT; CDR3aa: CASSRLAGPDTQYF; abundance: many; v_gene: TRBV2; d_gene: TRBD2; j_gene: TRBJ2-3
CDR3nt: TGTGCCAGCAGCGGCGGACAGGGCCGACGACTTAGCTACACCTTC; CDR3aa: CASSGGQGRRLSYTF; abundance: few; v_gene: TRBV28; d_gene: TRBD1; j_gene: TRBJ1-2
CDR3nt: TGTGCCAGCAGTGAAGCGCGGACAGCCGGGCAGCCCCAGCATTTT; CDR3aa: CASSEARTAGQPQHF; abundance: many; v_gene: TRBV2; d_gene: -; j_gene: TRBJ1-5
CDR3nt: TGTGCCAGCAGACTTGGAGCAGGGATGAACACTGAAGCTTTCTTT; CDR3aa: CASRLGAGMNTEAFF; abundance: many; v_gene: TRBV2; d_gene: -; j_gene: TRBJ1-1
CDR3nt: TGTGCCAGCAGCTTAGTGGCCCAACAAGAGACCCAGTACTTC; CDR3aa: CASSLVAQQETQYF; abundance: many; v_gene: TRBV7-8; d_gene: -; j_gene: TRBJ2-5
CDR3nt: TGTGCCAGCATCGTTGGATTCACTGAAGCTTTCTTT; CDR3aa: CASIVGFTEAFF; abundance: many; v_gene: TRBV2; d_gene: -; j_gene: TRBJ1-1
CDR3nt: TGTGCCAGCAGTGAAGACAGCGGCAGGGGGGACACTGAAGCTTTCTTT; CDR3aa: CASSEDSGRGDTEAFF; abundance: few; v_gene: TRBV25-1; d_gene: TRBD1; j_gene: TRBJ1-1
CDR3nt: TGCAGTGCTAGAGATACAGACAACTATGGCTACACCTTC; CDR3aa: CSARDTDNYGYTF; abundance: many; v_gene: TRBV20-1; d_gene: -; j_gene: TRBJ1-2
CDR3nt: TGCGCCAGCAGCTCGACGGACGCAGGATCAGGAAACACCATATATTTT; CDR3aa: CASSSTDAGSGNTIYF; abundance: -; v_gene: TRBV5-1; d_gene: -; j_gene: TRBJ1-3
CDR3nt: TGTGCCAGCAGTTTCGGAGTTGGGACAGGGTACAATGAGCAGTTCTTC; CDR3aa: CASSFGVGTGYNEQFF; abundance: -; v_gene: TRBV27; d_gene: TRBD1; j_gene: TRBJ2-1